Listed below are T cell receptor beta chains from one sample, sequenced in a study of cytomegalovirus exposure and HLA in healthy donors. Sequenced by immunoSEQ multiplex PCR; TCRdb stores in-frame clones only, minus some. The sample includes roughly 140,000 clones, roughly four fifths seen only once; the top ten take under 5.5%. The specimen was PBMCs. Receptors originate from a woman in her fifties or sixties in good health and CMV-seronegative. Each CDR3 is given with its conserved first and last residue. A D gene is named only where the DNA matches it firmly. Expanded clones get a size class; other rows say once, few or many, or leave the size out.

size: .
V: TRBV9
D: TRBD2
J: TRBJ2-4
CDR3: CASSARDFGEGKNIQYF
DNA: TGTGCCAGCAGCGCGAGGGACTTTGGGGAGGGCAAAAACATTCAGTACTTC

size: .
V: TRBV6-5
D: TRBD1
J: TRBJ1-6
CDR3: CASSVGQGTSPLHF
DNA: TGTGCCAGCTCGGTGGGACAGGGGACTTCACCCCTCCACTTT

size: .
V: TRBV5-1
D: .
J: TRBJ1-2
CDR3: CASSLAYGGANYGYTF
DNA: TGCGCCAGCAGCTTGGCTTATGGTGGAGCTAACTATGGCTACACCTTC

size: .
V: TRBV30
D: TRBD2
J: TRBJ2-1
CDR3: CARGLAGGRNEQFF
DNA: TGTGCCCGGGGTCTAGCGGGGGGGCGCAATGAGCAGTTCTTC

size: .
V: TRBV18
D: .
J: TRBJ2-2
CDR3: CASGPLGTGELFF
DNA: TGTGCCAGCGGGCCCTTGGGCACCGGGGAGCTGTTTTTT

size: .
V: TRBV13
D: .
J: TRBJ1-2
CDR3: CASSLTPGVYGYTF
DNA: TGTGCCAGCAGCTTAACCCCGGGGGTCTATGGCTACACCTTC

size: .
V: TRBV7-8
D: TRBD1
J: TRBJ1-5
CDR3: CASSRDRGTLGPQHF
DNA: TGTGCCAGCAGCCGGGACAGGGGCACTCTTGGGCCCCAGCATTTT

size: .
V: TRBV6-5
D: TRBD2
J: TRBJ2-7
CDR3: CASSFAGGGSYEQYF
DNA: TGTGCCAGCAGTTTCGCGGGGGGCGGGAGCTACGAGCAGTACTTC

size: once
V: TRBV7-6
D: TRBD1
J: TRBJ2-3
CDR3: CASSLAIPGQKSTDTQYF
DNA: TGTGCCAGCAGCTTAGCGATTCCGGGACAGAAAAGCACAGATACGCAGTATTTT

size: few
V: TRBV5-1
D: TRBD1
J: TRBJ1-4
CDR3: CASRGTGNEKLFF
DNA: TGCGCCAGCAGGGGGACAGGGAATGAAAAACTGTTTTTT

size: once
V: TRBV10-3
D: .
J: TRBJ2-3
CDR3: CAISESFPGMSTDTQYF
DNA: TGTGCCATCAGTGAGTCCTTCCCCGGTATGAGCACAGATACGCAGTATTTT

size: .
V: TRBV10-1
D: TRBD2
J: TRBJ2-3
CDR3: CASSADLAGGHTDTQYF
DNA: TGCGCCAGCAGTGCGGACCTAGCGGGGGGTCACACAGATACGCAGTATTTT

size: .
V: TRBV7-9
D: TRBD2
J: TRBJ2-7
CDR3: CASSLGSAGETSYEQYF
DNA: TGTGCCAGCAGCTTAGGCTCTGCGGGGGAAACCTCCTACGAGCAGTACTTC

size: few
V: TRBV27
D: TRBD2
J: TRBJ2-1
CDR3: CASSMTSGGPSSYNEQFF
DNA: TGTGCCAGCAGTATGACTAGCGGGGGGCCAAGCTCCTACAATGAGCAGTTCTTC

size: .
V: TRBV7-3
D: .
J: TRBJ2-1
CDR3: CASSFMIASSYNEQFF
DNA: TGTGCCAGCAGCTTCATGATAGCGAGCTCCTACAATGAGCAGTTCTTC

size: .
V: TRBV7-2
D: .
J: TRBJ1-5
CDR3: CASSLSSGEAQPQHF
DNA: TGTGCCAGCAGCTTATCATCGGGGGAGGCTCAGCCCCAGCATTTT

size: .
V: TRBV5-8
D: .
J: TRBJ1-5
CDR3: CASSLVDQPQHF
DNA: TGTGCCAGCAGCCTGGTCGATCAGCCCCAGCATTTT

size: .
V: TRBV18
D: TRBD2
J: TRBJ2-7
CDR3: CASSPTLWSSGGLPYEQYF
DNA: TGTGCCAGCTCCCCAACCCTCTGGTCTAGCGGGGGCTTACCCTACGAGCAGTACTTC

size: .
V: TRBV7-9
D: .
J: TRBJ2-7
CDR3: CASSWGRGKGNEQYF
DNA: TGTGCCAGCAGCTGGGGTCGGGGGAAGGGGAACGAGCAGTACTTC

size: few
V: TRBV7-9
D: .
J: TRBJ1-1
CDR3: CASSFTGTLNTEAFF
DNA: TGTGCCAGCAGCTTCACCGGGACTCTGAACACTGAAGCTTTCTTT

size: .
V: TRBV6-5
D: .
J: TRBJ2-7
CDR3: CASSYMAGEQYF
DNA: TGTGCCAGCAGTTACATGGCAGGGGAGCAGTACTTC

size: .
V: TRBV30
D: .
J: TRBJ1-4
CDR3: CASGGGGNEKLFF
DNA: TGTGCCTCGGGGGGGGGTGGGAATGAAAAACTGTTTTTT

size: .
V: TRBV11-2
D: .
J: TRBJ1-1
CDR3: CASSSVIGQSGNEAFF
DNA: TGTGCCAGCAGCTCTGTTATCGGACAGTCCGGGAATGAAGCTTTCTTT

size: .
V: TRBV7-2
D: .
J: TRBJ1-1
CDR3: CASSLGPGRYTEAFF
DNA: TGTGCCAGCAGCTTAGGGCCCGGGAGATACACTGAAGCTTTCTTT

size: .
V: TRBV11-2
D: .
J: TRBJ1-4
CDR3: CASSLLGVGVEKLFF
DNA: TGTGCCAGCAGCTTACTCGGCGTAGGGGTAGAAAAACTGTTTTTT

size: .
V: TRBV5-1
D: TRBD1
J: TRBJ1-1
CDR3: CASSVTGGSTEAFF
DNA: TGCGCCAGCAGCGTAACAGGGGGTAGCACTGAAGCTTTCTTT

size: few
V: TRBV7-9
D: TRBD1
J: TRBJ1-2
CDR3: CASSRGQSYGYPF
DNA: TGTGCCAGCAGCCGGGGACAGAGTTATGGCTACCCCTTC

size: .
V: TRBV11-3
D: TRBD1
J: TRBJ2-2
CDR3: CASSLITGAGELFF
DNA: TGTGCCAGCAGCCTCATTACAGGGGCCGGGGAGCTGTTTTTT

size: few
V: TRBV6-6
D: TRBD1
J: TRBJ1-5
CDR3: CASRGDRGHNQPQHF
DNA: TGTGCCAGCAGGGGGGACAGAGGGCACAATCAGCCCCAGCATTTT

size: .
V: TRBV9
D: TRBD2
J: TRBJ2-5
CDR3: CASSDGTSGEETQYF
DNA: TGTGCCAGCAGCGACGGGACTAGCGGGGAAGAGACCCAGTACTTC

size: .
V: TRBV6-4
D: .
J: TRBJ2-1
CDR3: CASSATRRGEGPSSYNEQFF
DNA: TGTGCCAGCAGTGCTACCCGTAGGGGGGAGGGACCCAGCTCCTACAATGAGCAGTTCTTC

size: few
V: TRBV10-1
D: .
J: TRBJ2-7
CDR3: CASSGGPTYEQYF
DNA: TGCGCCAGCAGTGGGGGGCCTACTTACGAGCAGTACTTC

size: .
V: TRBV9
D: TRBD1
J: TRBJ2-5
CDR3: CASSVAGPGTGGKETQYF
DNA: TGTGCCAGCAGCGTAGCGGGGCCCGGGACAGGGGGCAAGGAGACCCAGTACTTC

size: few
V: TRBV29-1
D: TRBD1
J: TRBJ1-4
CDR3: CSVETGGNEKLFF
DNA: TGCAGCGTTGAGACAGGGGGCAATGAAAAACTGTTTTTT

size: .
V: TRBV27
D: .
J: TRBJ2-1
CDR3: CASSFRGGGDEQFF
DNA: TGTGCCAGCAGTTTCCGAGGAGGAGGCGATGAGCAGTTCTTC

size: .
V: TRBV10-3
D: .
J: TRBJ1-2
CDR3: CAISESTAYGYTF
DNA: TGTGCCATCAGTGAGTCGACAGCGTATGGCTACACCTTC

size: few
V: TRBV6-5
D: .
J: TRBJ1-1
CDR3: CASSYSGGEAFF
DNA: TGTGCCAGCAGTTACTCTGGAGGTGAAGCTTTCTTT

size: .
V: TRBV6-1
D: TRBD1
J: TRBJ1-1
CDR3: CASTRSDRVEAFF
DNA: TGTGCCAGCACCAGAAGCGACAGGGTTGAAGCTTTCTTT

size: .
V: TRBV19
D: .
J: TRBJ1-2
CDR3: CASSKGNYGYTF
DNA: TGTGCCAGTAGTAAGGGGAACTATGGCTACACCTTC

size: few
V: TRBV5-4
D: .
J: TRBJ1-1
CDR3: CASSPTALDLAFF
DNA: TGTGCCAGCAGCCCGACTGCGTTGGACTTAGCTTTCTTT

size: .
V: TRBV4-1
D: TRBD2
J: TRBJ2-3
CDR3: CASSQETSGGTDTQYF
DNA: TGCGCCAGCAGCCAAGAAACTAGCGGGGGCACAGATACGCAGTATTTT

size: once
V: TRBV13
D: .
J: TRBJ2-5
CDR3: CASSYPGHPPETQYF
DNA: TGTGCCAGCAGCTACCCGGGACACCCTCCGGAGACCCAGTACTTC

size: .
V: TRBV6-5
D: .
J: TRBJ1-4
CDR3: CASSYSRGNEKLFF
DNA: TGTGCCAGCAGTTACTCGCGAGGGAATGAAAAACTGTTTTTT

size: .
V: TRBV30
D: .
J: TRBJ2-3
CDR3: CAWSVLASTDTQYF
DNA: TGTGCCTGGTCGGTCCTAGCTAGCACAGATACGCAGTATTTT

size: few
V: TRBV5-4
D: TRBD1
J: TRBJ1-4
CDR3: CASSLDRGEEKLFF
DNA: TGTGCCAGCAGCTTGGACAGGGGTGAGGAAAAACTGTTTTTT

size: once
V: TRBV2
D: .
J: TRBJ2-5
CDR3: CASSEALSGETQYF
DNA: TGTGCCAGCAGTGAAGCGCTAAGCGGAGAGACCCAGTACTTC